These 14 T cell receptor beta chains came from one sample sequenced in a study of blood T cell repertoires in COVID-19. Profiling relied on immunoSEQ multiplex PCR, and the TCRdb table lists in-frame clones only, not all of them. The data contain over 150,000 clones, roughly 73% of them singletons. Sequencing input: peripheral blood. The source of these receptors is a man aged 65-85 years with acute or convalescent COVID-19.

This clone was observed once. The V gene is TRBV4-3, the J gene TRBJ1-1; no clear D gene. From germline, CDR1 is LGHNA and CDR2 YSLEER. The CDR3 contains 13 residues. Trimming stripped 0 bases from V and 10 bases from J, with 12 bases between. The CDR3 is CASSQELRRRAFF. The CDR3 nucleotides read TGCGCCAGCAGCCAAGAGTTGAGGCGGAGAGCTTTCTTT.

The V gene is TRBV7-9, the J gene TRBJ2-1; 13 positions agree with TRBD2. The germline V gene encodes CDR1 SEHNR and CDR2 FQNEAQ (reference sequence). The V and J ends lost 2 bases and 8 bases, in that order; junction bases with no gene match: 6. This CDR3 contains 16 residues. The CDR3 reads CASSLPGLAGVHEQFF. In nucleotides, the CDR3 is TGTGCCAGCAGCTTACCAGGACTAGCGGGAGTGCATGAGCAGTTCTTC.

The gene calls are TRBV7-6 and TRBJ2-5, with D tentatively TRBD2 (6 bases). Germline lookup yields CDR1 SGHVS and CDR2 FNYEAQ. The V end was cut by 5 bases, the J end by 6 bases, with 13 bases between. CDR3 length: 13 residues. CDR3 nucleotide sequence: TGTGCCAGCAGCCCCGGGGCGGGAAAGACCCAGTACTTC. Translation gives CASSPGAGKTQYF. The full variable domain, completed using reference TRBV7-6 and TRBJ2-5, is GAGVSQSPRYKVTKRGQDVALRCDPISGHVSLYWYRQALGQGPEFLTYFNYEAQQDKSGLPNDRFSAERPEGSISTLTIQRTEQRDSAMYRCASSPGAGKTQYFGPGTRLLVL.

A single count supports this clone. This chain uses TRBV5-4 with TRBJ1-2; TRBD1 aligns across 8 bases. Germline V gene lookup returns CDR1 SGHNT and CDR2 YYREEE (reference sequence). There are 15 residues in the CDR3. The V and J ends lost 3 bases and 4 bases, in that order; junction bases with no gene match: 8. CDR3 nucleotide sequence: TGTGCCAGCAGCTCAAAACAGGGGGGGCCCTATGGCTACACCTTC. This translates into CASSSKQGGPYGYTF.

The rearrangement uses TRBV6-6 and TRBJ1-4; 10 bases agree with TRBD1. J was trimmed by 0 bases and V by 4 bases; bases with no gene match: 2. Germline-derived CDR1 and CDR2 are MNHNY and SVGAGI (reference sequence). The CDR3 is made up of 16 amino acids. The CDR3 nucleotides are TGTGCCAGCAGTTCCGGACAGGGGGCAACTAATGAAAAACTGTTTTTT. It encodes CASSSGQGATNEKLFF.

The V and J genes are TRBV6-5 and TRBJ1-2; no definite D call. Trimming removed 4 bases from V and 0 bases from J, with 12 bases in between. The CDR3 consists of 15 residues. Germline CDR1 MNHEY, CDR2 SVGAGI. The CDR3 loop reads CASSSLPMSNYGYTF. DNA of the CDR3: TGTGCCAGCAGTTCGCTACCCATGTCTAACTATGGCTACACCTTC.

This clone was detected many times. The sample contains more than one DNA sequence encoding this CDR3. DNA of the CDR3: TGTGCCAGCAGTTTATCGGGGAACACTGAAGCTTTCTTT. It specifies CASSLSGNTEAFF. The gene calls are TRBV28 and TRBJ1-1; D unclear. The V end lost 1 base, the J end lost 1 base, and 4 bases lay between the germline ends. The germline gives CDR1 MDHEN, CDR2 SYDVKM. This CDR3 is 13 amino acids long.

The chain combines TRBV27 with TRBJ2-1; the D gene is possibly TRBD2 (6 bases). This CDR3 contains 13 residues. Trimming took 3 bases from V and 15 from J, leaving 18 bases between them. Germline lookup yields CDR1 MNHEY and CDR2 SMNVEV (reference sequence). In nucleotides, the CDR3 is TGTGCCAGCAGTTTTGGGGTATTCGGGGGTCTGTTCTTC. Residues: CASSFGVFGGLFF.

This clone showed up just once. The rearrangement joins TRBV7-2 to TRBJ2-3, with D possibly TRBD2 on 5 matching bases. Deletions cut 0 bases from V and 1 base from J, with 5 bases between. The CDR3 sequence is 14 residues long. Germline CDR1 SGHTA, CDR2 FQGNSA. DNA of the CDR3: TGTGCCAGCAGCTTAGCTAGCGGCACAGATACGCAGTATTTT. Translation gives CASSLASGTDTQYF.

Concerning this clone: Other DNA sequences of this sample code for an identical CDR3. The CDR3 region has the DNA TGCGCCAGCAGCTTGTCGACAGAAAACACTGAAGCTTTCTTT. Translated, it gives CASSLSTENTEAFF. The chain uses TRBV5-1 and TRBJ1-1, with a weak D call TRBD1 (5 bases). Germline CDR1 SGHRS, CDR2 YFSETQ. This CDR3 contains 14 residues. Trimming cost V 1 base and J 2 bases, with 9 bases left between them.

This clone has just a few counts. This CDR3 is CASSEFGGGETQYF. CDR3 DNA: TGTGCCAGCAGTGAATTTGGGGGCGGAGAGACCCAGTACTTC. The chain employs TRBV25-1 and TRBJ2-5; perhaps TRBD1 as D (6 bases). The germline V gene encodes CDR1 MGHDK and CDR2 SYGVNS. The length of the CDR3 is 14 residues. With 1 base removed from V and 4 bases from J, the gap between germline ends came to 10 bases. The full variable domain, its missing parts supplied by reference TRBV25-1 and TRBJ2-5, is EADIYQTPRYLVIGTGKKITLECSQTMGHDKMYWYQQDPGMELHLIHYSYGVNSTEKGDLSSESTVSRIRTEHFPLTLESARPSHTSQYLCASSEFGGGETQYFGPGTRLLVL.

The V and J genes are TRBV5-6 and TRBJ2-5, with D tentatively TRBD1 (5 bases). This CDR3 region has 18 residues. V was clipped by 3 bases and J by 3 bases, with 24 bases between them. Germline assignment: CDR1 SGHDT and CDR2 YYEEEE. The CDR3 loop is CASSYMLIILGREETQYF. In DNA, the CDR3 is TGTGCCAGCAGCTATATGTTGATCATATTGGGCAGGGAAGAGACCCAGTACTTC.

The genes are TRBV7-2 and TRBJ1-5, with D perhaps matching TRBD1 (6 bases). Trimming took 5 bases from V and 6 from J, leaving 17 bases between them. Germline CDR1 is SGHTA and CDR2 is FQGNSA. This CDR3 region has 15 residues. The CDR3 sequence: CASSVRGEGGQPQHF. For the CDR3, the DNA is TGTGCCAGCAGCGTTAGGGGGGAGGGAGGTCAGCCCCAGCATTTT.

J is TRBJ2-7 and V is TRBV6-1; D not resolved. V lost 2 bases and J lost 2, with 10 bases in between. CDR1 and CDR2 (germline): MNHNS, SASEGT. This CDR3 contains 14 residues. The chain's CDR3 is CASSEMASTYEQYF. CDR3 sequence (DNA): TGTGCCAGCAGTGAAATGGCTAGTACCTACGAGCAGTACTTC.